The present T cell receptor (beta chain) was sequenced within a study of early T cells in non-severe SARS-CoV-2 infection. This clonotype has ten or more counts. Trimming shortened V by 3 bases and J by 5 bases, and 13 bases separated the two germline ends. CDR1 is SNHLY and CDR2 is FYNNEI in the germline V gene. The CDR3 has 15 amino acids. Unique molecular identifiers tagged individual cDNA molecules. MiXCR, applied by TCRdb to the 5' RACE reads, yields one record per CDR3 protein. In the table there are tens of thousands of distinct CDR3 sequences, roughly 5.3% of which are singletons. This clonotype was obtained from an adult who was a healthcare worker with PCR-confirmed SARS-CoV-2 infection or an uninfected control (not recorded which). Sequencing was done on a sample of whole blood. V is TRBV2 and J is TRBJ1-4; tentatively, D is TRBD1 (5 bases). The CDR3 loop is CASSDAGRSNEKLFF. For the CDR3, the DNA is TGTGCCAGCAGTGATGCGGGGCGTTCGAATGAAAAACTGTTTTTT.